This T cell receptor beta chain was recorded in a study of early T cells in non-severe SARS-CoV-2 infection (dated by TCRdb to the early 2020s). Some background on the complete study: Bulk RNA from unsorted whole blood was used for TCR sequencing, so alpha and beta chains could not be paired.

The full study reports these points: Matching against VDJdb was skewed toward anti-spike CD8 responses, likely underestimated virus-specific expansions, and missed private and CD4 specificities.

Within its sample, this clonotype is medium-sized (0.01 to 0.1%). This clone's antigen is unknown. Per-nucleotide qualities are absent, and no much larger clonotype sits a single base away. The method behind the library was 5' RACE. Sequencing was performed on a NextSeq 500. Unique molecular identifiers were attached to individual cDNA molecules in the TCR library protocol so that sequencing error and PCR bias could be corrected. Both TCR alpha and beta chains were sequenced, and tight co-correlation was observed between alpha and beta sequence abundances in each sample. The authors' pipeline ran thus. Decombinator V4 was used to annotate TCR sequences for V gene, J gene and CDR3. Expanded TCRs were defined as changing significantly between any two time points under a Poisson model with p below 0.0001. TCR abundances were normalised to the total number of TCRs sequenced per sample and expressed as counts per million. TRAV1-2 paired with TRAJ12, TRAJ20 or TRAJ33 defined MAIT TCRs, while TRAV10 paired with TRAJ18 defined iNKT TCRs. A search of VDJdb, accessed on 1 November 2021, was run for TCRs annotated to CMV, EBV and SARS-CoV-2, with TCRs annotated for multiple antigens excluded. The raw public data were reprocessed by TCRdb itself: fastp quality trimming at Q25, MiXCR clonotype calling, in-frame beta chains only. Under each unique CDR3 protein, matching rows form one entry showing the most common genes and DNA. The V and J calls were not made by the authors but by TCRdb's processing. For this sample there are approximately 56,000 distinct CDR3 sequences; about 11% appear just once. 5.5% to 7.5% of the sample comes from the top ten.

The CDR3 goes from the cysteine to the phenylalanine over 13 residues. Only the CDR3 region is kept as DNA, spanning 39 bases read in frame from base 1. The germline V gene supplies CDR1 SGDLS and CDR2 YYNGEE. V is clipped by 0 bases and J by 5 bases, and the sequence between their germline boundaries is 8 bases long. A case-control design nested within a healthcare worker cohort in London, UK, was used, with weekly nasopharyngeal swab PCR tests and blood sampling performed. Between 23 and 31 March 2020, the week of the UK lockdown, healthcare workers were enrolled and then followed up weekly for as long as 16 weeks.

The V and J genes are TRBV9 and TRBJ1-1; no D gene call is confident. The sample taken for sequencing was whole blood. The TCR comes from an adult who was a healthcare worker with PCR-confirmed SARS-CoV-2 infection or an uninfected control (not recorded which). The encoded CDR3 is CASSVVKGTEAFF. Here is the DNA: TGTGCCAGCAGCGTAGTGAAGGGAACTGAAGCTTTCTTT.